The sequence of this T cell receptor (beta chain) was determined in a study of radiotherapy plus CTLA-4 blockade in lung cancer. Germline loops: CDR1 SGHTA, CDR2 FQGNSA. This CDR3 is 16 amino acids long. The V and J ends lost 1 base and 3 bases, in that order; junction bases with no gene match: 5. The protocol was immunoSEQ multiplex PCR, while the TCRdb copy is restricted to in-frame clones and leaves out a portion. The data hold 89,000 or so clones, with about 81% observed a single time. V is TRBV7-2 and J is TRBJ2-7; the match to TRBD1 covers 11 bases. The sequence came from a human donor with non-small cell lung cancer who had a partial response to radiotherapy plus ipilimumab. Sequencing was performed on peripheral blood, taken from a patient treated with radiotherapy plus ipilimumab. CDR3 coding DNA: TGTGCCAGCAGCTTAGTTGTCGGGACAGGGGGCTACGAGCAGTACTTC. Translation gives CASSLVVGTGGYEQYF.